The sequence of this TCR beta chain was determined in a study of blood T cell repertoires in COVID-19. Study as a whole: Whether acute or convalescent, the COVID-19 samples came from the United States, Italy and Spain.

The CDR3 has 14 amino acids. V was pared by 5 bases and J by 2 bases, with 6 bases of the junction left unmatched. Germline V gene sequence: CDR1 SGHVS, CDR2 FNYEAQ. This clone has a handful of counts. Authors' processing steps: Estimation of nucleated cell counts relied on the amplification of reference gene primers. Some clones are missing from TCRdb's copy, which holds only in-frame ones; the method was immunoSEQ multiplex PCR. The DNA gave D and trimming, while V, J and clone size come from that table. Here the sample spans around 150,000 clones, about four fifths being singletons. The sequenced sample was peripheral blood. This sequence was found in a man between 60 and 75 years old with active or convalescent COVID-19. This chain links TRBV7-6 with TRBJ2-7; 7 nucleotides align to TRBD1. The CDR3 spells CASSQRQGAYEQYF. The CDR3 region has the DNA TGTGCCAGCAGCCAGAGGCAGGGGGCCTACGAGCAGTACTTC.